A single sample gave rise to the 32 T cell receptor beta chains below, sequenced in a study of OX40 agonist ivuxolimab in advanced cancers. Profiled with immunoSEQ multiplex PCR; TCRdb holds only in-frame clones, not every one. The sample lists roughly 48,000 clones, roughly 89% occurring once. Sample: CD4+ or CD8+ T cells sorted from blood, taken in a trial of the OX40 agonist ivuxolimab. The receptor set was obtained from an adult with an advanced solid tumor such as melanoma, head and neck, liver or kidney cancer.

The V and J genes are TRBV27 and TRBJ2-3; D unresolved. The CDR3 consists of 14 residues. The germline V gene encodes CDR1 MNHEY and CDR2 SMNVEV (reference sequence). The V end lost 0 bases, the J end lost 3 bases, and 7 bases lay between the germline ends. CDR3 in DNA: TGTGCCAGCAGTTTATCGCCGGTGACAGATACGCAGTATTTT. Protein product: CASSLSPVTDTQYF.

The chain links TRBV28 to TRBJ2-1; 7 bases are shared with TRBD2. The germline V gene encodes CDR1 MDHEN and CDR2 SYDVKM. Trimming took 4 bases from V and 10 from J; bases not matched to a gene: 13. The CDR3 covers 15 residues. As DNA, the CDR3 is TGTGCCAGCAGTTCTGGCGGGAGTTTCTTGGAGGAGCAGTTCTTC. It yields the protein CASSSGGSFLEEQFF.

This sequence joins TRBV29-1 and TRBJ1-2, with D possibly TRBD1 on 6 matching bases. The CDR3 consists of 13 residues. CDR1 and CDR2 from the germline V gene are SQVTM and ANQGSEA. Trimming stripped 5 bases from V and 3 bases from J, with 13 bases between. CDR3 in DNA: TGCAGCGTTATGGGGGGCGCAGACTATGGCTACACCTTC. Translating gives CSVMGGADYGYTF.

There are a few counts of this clone. The CDR3 loop is CASSHARGTDTQYF. CDR3 sequence (DNA): TGCGCCAGCAGCCACGCGAGGGGCACAGATACGCAGTATTTT. The chain uses TRBV4-3 and TRBJ2-3; D perhaps matches TRBD2 (5 bases). This CDR3 comprises 14 residues. Trimming took 3 bases from V and 1 from J, leaving 8 bases between them. The germline V gene has CDR1 LGHNA and CDR2 YSLEER.

The chain combines TRBV27 with TRBJ1-1; TRBD1 agrees at 8 bases. The CDR3 has 14 residues. V gave up 6 bases and J gave up 2 bases; unmatched junction bases: 5. Germline assignment: CDR1 MNHEY and CDR2 SMNVEV (reference sequence). CDR3 protein: CASRRQGTNTEAFF. The CDR3 bases are TGTGCCAGCAGACGACAGGGGACTAACACTGAAGCTTTCTTT.

J is TRBJ1-2 and V is TRBV4-2; the D gene is possibly TRBD1 (5 bases). Germline V lookup: CDR1 LGHNA, CDR2 YNFKEQ. The CDR3 loop spans 15 amino acids. Trimming cost V 0 bases and J 4 bases, with 12 bases left between them. CDR3 protein: CASSQEVMGGYGYTF. CDR3 DNA sequence: TGTGCCAGCAGCCAAGAAGTGATGGGGGGCTATGGCTACACCTTC.

The chain employs TRBV2 and TRBJ1-5; tentatively, D is TRBD1 (6 bases). The germline V gene encodes CDR1 SNHLY and CDR2 FYNNEI. Trimming removed 7 bases at V and 4 bases at J, with 17 bases between. The length of the CDR3 is 15 residues. The CDR3 nucleotides read TGTGCCAGCAAATATTCGTTTAGGGGGAATCAGCCCCAGCATTTT. Amino acids: CASKYSFRGNQPQHF.

V and J are TRBV11-2 and TRBJ2-3; D possibly corresponds to TRBD1 (5 bases). The CDR3 consists of 11 residues. Trimming took 9 bases from V and 5 from J, leaving 9 bases between them. In germline, CDR1 is SGHAT, CDR2 FQNNGV. The CDR3 DNA follows: TGTGCCAGTCAGGGTAAAGATACGCAGTATTTT. This encodes CASQGKDTQYF.

The chain uses TRBV5-5 and TRBJ2-7; a weak D match, TRBD2 (5 bases). Trimming pared 4 bases from V and 2 bases from J, leaving 13 bases between. From germline, CDR1 is SGHKS and CDR2 YYEKEE (reference sequence). This CDR3 is built from 14 residues. The CDR3 coding sequence is TGTGCCAGCAGCGGACCGGGGATCGCCTACGAGCAGTACTTC. Protein sequence: CASSGPGIAYEQYF.

The rearrangement links TRBV11-2 to TRBJ2-2; TRBD2 might be the D (7 bases). The ends were cut back, 3 bases at V and 7 bases at J, with 12 bases in the middle. This CDR3 is built from 14 residues. CDR1 is SGHAT and CDR2 is FQNNGV in the germline V gene. CDR3 amino acids: CASSLPGGNGELFF. In DNA, the CDR3 is TGTGCCAGCAGCTTGCCGGGGGGCAACGGGGAGCTGTTTTTT.

This clone was detected only once. The chain carries TRBV11-2 and TRBJ2-5; 9 positions agree with TRBD2. Per the germline V gene, CDR1 is SGHAT and CDR2 is FQNNGV. CDR3 length: 15 residues. V dropped 3 bases and J dropped 4; count of bases not matched to a gene: 6. This CDR3 reads CASSFTAGGGETQYF. In DNA, the CDR3 is TGTGCCAGCAGCTTTACGGCGGGGGGGGGAGAGACCCAGTACTTC. Full variable domain (outside the CDR3, taken from reference TRBV11-2 and TRBJ2-5): EAGVAQSPRYKIIEKRQSVAFWCNPISGHATLYWYQQILGQGPKLLIQFQNNGVVDDSQLPKDRFSAERLKGVDSTLKIQPAKLEDSAVYLCASSFTAGGGETQYFGPGTRLLVL.

This rearrangement joins TRBV6-1 to TRBJ1-2; D perhaps matches TRBD1 (5 bases). CDR1 and CDR2 (germline): MNHNS, SASEGT. V was pared by 8 bases and J by 4 bases, with 14 bases between. This CDR3 has 13 amino acids. CDR3 residues: CASLGQGGYGYTF. The CDR3 DNA sequence: TGTGCCAGCTTGGGGCAGGGTGGCTATGGCTACACCTTC.

This chain uses TRBV6-5 with TRBJ2-1; TRBD1 is a possible D gene (5 bases). CDR3 size: 14 residues. Between the trimmed V and J ends, which lost 6 bases and 3 bases, there was a span of 12 bases. The germline V gene encodes CDR1 MNHEY and CDR2 SVGAGI. CDR3 in amino acids: CASSVSGFYNEQFF. The CDR3 region has the DNA TGTGCCAGCAGCGTGTCAGGGTTCTACAATGAGCAGTTCTTC.

The rearrangement uses TRBV5-1 and TRBJ2-1; D possibly matches TRBD1 or TRBD2 (6 bases each). CDR1 and CDR2 from the germline V gene are SGHRS and YFSETQ. CDR3 length: 17 amino acids. V was shortened by 6 bases and J by 0 bases, with 19 bases between the two germline ends. CDR3 amino acids: CASTFLIGGSSYNEQFF. The DNA for the CDR3 is TGCGCCAGCACCTTCTTGATAGGGGGGAGCTCCTACAATGAGCAGTTCTTC. The whole variable domain, remainder taken from reference TRBV5-1 and TRBJ2-1, is KAGVTQTPRYLIKTRGQQVTLSCSPISGHRSVSWYQQTPGQGLQFLFEYFSETQRNKGNFPGRFSGRQFSNSRSEMNVSTLELGDSALYLCASTFLIGGSSYNEQFFGPGTRLTVL.

This chain connects TRBV2 to TRBJ1-2, with D tentatively TRBD1 (5 bases). The CDR3 is 16 residues long. V was cut by 6 bases and J by 2 bases, with 19 bases left in between. Germline values: CDR1 SNHLY, CDR2 FYNNEI. In DNA, the CDR3 is TGTGCCAGCAGCCCTATCGGCAGGGCCGAGAACTATGGCTACACCTTC. It translates to CASSPIGRAENYGYTF. Looking up the rest from reference TRBV2 and TRBJ1-2 gives the full variable domain: EPEVTQTPSHQVTQMGQEVILRCVPISNHLYFYWYRQILGQKVEFLVSFYNNEISEKSEIFDDQFSVERPDGSNFTLKIRSTKLEDSAMYFCASSPIGRAENYGYTFGSGTRLTVV.

The CDR3 sequence is CASSASGGPYEQYF. Written as DNA, the CDR3 is TGTGCCAGCAGCGCCAGCGGGGGACCCTACGAGCAGTACTTC. The genes are TRBV9 and TRBJ2-7; 8 bases map to TRBD2. The V gene's germline CDR1 is SGDLS and CDR2 YYNGEE. The CDR3 loop spans 14 amino acids. The V and J ends lost 3 bases and 2 bases, in that order; junction bases with no gene match: 4.

The gene calls are TRBV7-9 and TRBJ2-1; TRBD2 aligns across 7 bases. Germline V gene lookup returns CDR1 SEHNR and CDR2 FQNEAQ (reference sequence). The V and J ends lost 5 bases and 0 bases, in that order; junction bases with no gene match: 7. The CDR3 runs 16 residues. CDR3 in DNA: TGTGCCAGCAGCCCCCGGGGGGTGACCTCCTACAATGAGCAGTTCTTC. Translation: CASSPRGVTSYNEQFF.

The rearrangement uses TRBV21-1 and TRBJ2-1; the table's TRBD1 call for D was not verified on the DNA. TRBV21-1 is classified as a pseudogene. This CDR3 has 19 amino acids. In DNA form, the CDR3 reads TGTGCCAGCAGCAAAGTGGGACAGGGAGTGAGGTATTTCATCCATGAGCAGTTCTTC. This translates into CASSKVGQGVRYFIHEQFF.

The rearrangement links TRBV11-1 to TRBJ2-7, with 10 bases lining up with TRBD1. The CDR3 is 18 amino acids. The ends lost 3 bases at V and 1 base at J; junction bases unmatched: 12. The germline CDR1 and CDR2 sequences are SGHAT and FQDESV (reference sequence). The CDR3 DNA is TGTGCCAGCAGCTTCTCCGGGACAGGGGCGCAGCGTTCCTACGAGCAGTACTTC. It specifies CASSFSGTGAQRSYEQYF.

V is TRBV5-8 and J is TRBJ1-1; no firm D call. The CDR3 length is 16 residues. Germline V gene lookup returns CDR1 SGHTS and CDR2 YDEGEE. The ends were cut back, 0 bases at V and 5 bases at J, with 17 bases in the middle. The chain's CDR3 is CASSLGMSIGRTEAFF. The CDR3 nucleotides read TGTGCCAGCAGCTTGGGTATGTCCATCGGCCGGACTGAAGCTTTCTTT.

This clone was detected only once. The J gene is TRBJ2-1, the V gene TRBV11-3; TRBD1 matches at 11 bases. Germline CDR1 SGHNT, CDR2 YENEEA. V lost 5 bases and J lost 14; bases outside the gene matches: 5. The CDR3 loop spans 12 amino acids. The CDR3 here is CASSPGTGGKFF. The CDR3, as DNA: TGTGCCAGCAGCCCCGGGACAGGGGGTAAGTTCTTC.

The chain is built from TRBV27 and TRBJ1-5; D gene ambiguous. Trimming removed 4 bases at V and 1 base at J, with 8 bases between. From germline, CDR1 is MNHEY and CDR2 SMNVEV (reference sequence). This CDR3 is built from 14 residues. The CDR3 sequence is CASSYGNSNQPQHF. The CDR3 DNA reads TGTGCCAGCAGTTATGGAAACAGCAATCAGCCCCAGCATTTT.

The chain uses TRBV28 and TRBJ1-4; D remains unclear. Trimming took off 6 bases at V and 7 bases at J, with 18 bases between the two ends. Germline loops: CDR1 MDHEN, CDR2 SYDVKM. This CDR3 comprises 15 residues. CDR3 nucleotides: TGTGCCAGCAGCCCCTGGATGGGATCGAGTGAAAAACTGTTTTTT. Translating it yields CASSPWMGSSEKLFF.

With respect to this clone: Sequence at one end of the junction differs from germline and may be a read error. The chain is built from TRBV7-7 and TRBJ2-1, with no clear D. Germline V gene sequence: CDR1 SSHAT, CDR2 FNYEAQ (reference sequence). CDR3 length: 13 amino acids. The CDR3 sequence: CASSLDLGFEQFF. For the CDR3, the DNA is TGTGCTAGCAGCTTAGATCTTGGATTTGAGCAGTTCTTC.

The chain links TRBV4-3 to TRBJ2-5; D possibly corresponds to TRBD2 (6 bases). The germline gives CDR1 LGHNA, CDR2 YSLEER. The V and J ends lost 0 bases and 5 bases respectively, with 22 bases between them. The CDR3 spans 18 residues. The CDR3 DNA is TGCGCCAGCAGCCAAGAATCGATTATCTTGGGGGGTGGGGAGACCCAGTACTTC. Translating it yields CASSQESIILGGGETQYF.

This chain uses TRBV9 with TRBJ2-7; 10 nucleotides agree with TRBD1. Germline CDR1 SGDLS, CDR2 YYNGEE. The length of the CDR3 is 15 residues. Trimming at V came to 0 bases and at J to 0 bases, leaving 0 bases not matched to a gene. For the CDR3, the DNA is TGTGCCAGCAGCGTAGGGGACAGGGGCTCCTACGAGCAGTACTTC. Translating gives CASSVGDRGSYEQYF.

This chain uses TRBV18 with TRBJ2-7; no reliable D call. Trimming stripped 2 bases from V and 6 bases from J, with 5 bases between. CDR3 length: 11 amino acids. CDR1 KGHSH and CDR2 LQKENI come from the germline V gene. The CDR3 region is CASSPSGEQYF. The CDR3, as DNA: TGTGCCAGCTCACCATCGGGCGAGCAGTACTTC.

V is TRBV13 and J is TRBJ1-3; D ambiguous. The germline V gene encodes CDR1 PRHDT and CDR2 FYEKMQ (reference sequence). The V and J ends lost 6 bases and 0 bases respectively, with 12 bases between them. The CDR3 runs to 15 residues. The CDR3 protein is CASRDGLHSGNTIYF. The CDR3 DNA follows: TGTGCCAGCAGGGATGGACTGCACTCTGGAAACACCATATATTTT.

This sequence joins TRBV7-6 and TRBJ2-4; D is possibly TRBD1 or TRBD2 (5 bases each). V shed 3 bases and J shed 8 bases, with 17 bases lying between them. The V gene's germline CDR1 is SGHVS and CDR2 FNYEAQ. The CDR3 length is 15 residues. The CDR3 DNA is TGTGCCAGCAGCTTGGCCTACGGGACGACCGACATTCAGTACTTC. Protein product: CASSLAYGTTDIQYF.

This clone appeared once. V is TRBV18 and J is TRBJ1-1; possibly TRBD1 for D (5 bases). The CDR3 sequence is 14 residues long. V lost 1 base and J lost 3, with 9 bases in between. The V gene's germline CDR1 is KGHSH and CDR2 LQKENI. DNA of the CDR3: TGTGCCAGCTCACCACAGGGAGGGGACACTGAAGCTTTCTTT. Residues: CASSPQGGDTEAFF. The whole variable domain, remainder taken from reference TRBV18 and TRBJ1-1, is NAGVMQNPRHLVRRRGQEARLRCSPMKGHSHVYWYRQLPEEGLKFMVYLQKENIIDESGMPKERFSAEFPKEGPSILRIQQVVRGDSAAYFCASSPQGGDTEAFFGQGTRLTVV.

DNA for the CDR3: TGTGCCAGCTCACCACCGATGGAGAGGCGGGACACGATATACGAGCAGTACTTC. Amino acids: CASSPPMERRDTIYEQYF. The rearrangement uses TRBV18 and TRBJ2-7; D tentatively reads TRBD1 or TRBD2 (6 bases each). This CDR3 region has 18 residues. Between the trimmed V and J ends, which lost 0 bases and 4 bases, there was a span of 22 bases. Germline-derived CDR1 and CDR2 are KGHSH and LQKENI.

This clone was detected once. J is TRBJ1-1 and V is TRBV7-9, with D perhaps matching TRBD1 (6 bases). CDR1 is SEHNR and CDR2 is FQNEAQ in the germline V gene (reference sequence). The CDR3 consists of 16 residues. Trimming took off 4 bases at V and 0 bases at J, with 15 bases between the two ends. The CDR3 loop reads CASSSWAGAMNTEAFF. In nucleotides, the CDR3 is TGTGCCAGCAGCTCCTGGGCAGGGGCTATGAACACTGAAGCTTTCTTT. Drawing the rest from reference TRBV7-9 and TRBJ1-1, the complete variable domain is DTGVSQNPRHKITKRGQNVTFRCDPISEHNRLYWYRQTLGQGPEFLTYFQNEAQLEKSRLLSDRFSAERPKGSFSTLEIQRTEQGDSAMYLCASSSWAGAMNTEAFFGQGTRLTVV.